Listed below are T cell receptor beta chains from one sample, sequenced in a study of control samples from healthy donors and cancer patients. Produced via immunoSEQ multiplex PCR; TCRdb's table is partial and in-frame only. The sample lists about 250,000 clones, about four fifths seen once, with roughly 15% in the top ten. The sample consisted of PBMCs. The receptor set was obtained from a woman aged 55-70 years with lung cancer. Each CDR3 is given with its conserved first and last residue. The D gene is left open where the match is weak. Clone size is given for some rows only: seen once, a few or many times, or a class if the clone is expanded.

clone size,J gene,D gene,V gene,CDR3 protein,CDR3 DNA
NA,TRBJ1-1,NA,TRBV12-3/TRBV12-4,CASSLGQNTEAFF,TGTGCCAGCAGTTTAGGGCAAAACACTGAAGCTTTCTTT
NA,TRBJ2-7,NA,TRBV2,CASSYWGPGYEQYF,TGTGCCAGCAGTTACTGGGGTCCGGGGTACGAGCAGTACTTC
NA,TRBJ1-5,NA,TRBV7-2,CASSSYRVEPQHF,TGTGCCAGCAGCTCATATCGGGTCGAGCCCCAGCATTTT
NA,TRBJ1-5,NA,TRBV19,CASSGESRWQPQHF,TGTGCCAGTAGTGGCGAATCCCGGTGGCAGCCCCAGCATTTT
NA,TRBJ2-7,NA,TRBV7-9,CASTGRGNEQYF,TGTGCCAGTACTGGCCGGGGGAACGAGCAGTACTTC
NA,TRBJ2-5,NA,TRBV2,CASSVGGPQETQYF,TGTGCCAGCAGTGTTGGCGGCCCCCAAGAGACCCAGTACTTC
NA,TRBJ2-1,TRBD2,TRBV3-1/TRBV3-2,CASSFSNRGRLDEQFF,TGTGCCAGCAGCTTCTCAAACCGCGGGAGGCTCGATGAGCAGTTCTTC
NA,TRBJ1-2,NA,TRBV2,CASRNRVNYGYTF,TGTGCCAGCAGAAACAGGGTCAACTATGGCTACACCTTC
NA,TRBJ2-3,NA,TRBV9,CASSPRTDTDTQYF,TGTGCCAGCAGCCCCCGGACCGACACAGATACGCAGTATTTT
NA,TRBJ1-1,NA,TRBV5-1,CASTLETGVNTEAFF,TGCGCCAGCACCCTTGAAACGGGGGTGAACACTGAAGCTTTCTTT
NA,TRBJ1-2,NA,TRBV3-1/TRBV3-2,CASSLRTEGYGYTF,TGTGCCAGCAGCCTGAGGACTGAGGGCTATGGCTACACCTTC
NA,TRBJ1-1,NA,TRBV5-1,CASSLGALGAFF,TGCGCCAGCAGCTTGGGAGCCCTGGGGGCTTTCTTT
NA,TRBJ2-7,NA,TRBV2,CASSEGSLTYEQYF,TGTGCCAGCAGTGAAGGGAGTCTCACCTACGAGCAGTACTTC
NA,TRBJ2-5,TRBD2,TRBV27,CASSQLAGGGGETQYF,TGTGCCAGCAGTCAACTAGCGGGAGGAGGGGGAGAGACCCAGTACTTC
NA,TRBJ1-4,NA,TRBV10-3,CAISAGGHSNEKLFF,TGTGCCATCAGCGCTGGGGGACACTCTAATGAAAAACTGTTTTTT
NA,TRBJ1-6,NA,TRBV28,CASSSPGGGARSYNSPLHF,TGTGCCAGCAGTTCCCCGGGGGGGGGCGCACGGTCCTATAATTCACCCCTCCACTTT
NA,TRBJ2-3,NA,TRBV7-8,CASILGVTGDTQYF,TGTGCCAGCATCCTGGGGGTTACTGGAGATACGCAGTATTTT
NA,TRBJ2-2,TRBD2,TRBV7-3,CASSQGLAATGELFF,TGTGCCAGCAGCCAAGGACTAGCGGCGACCGGGGAGCTGTTTTTT
NA,TRBJ1-1,NA,TRBV10-2,CASSEGPGRNEAFF,TGCGCCAGCAGTGAGGGCCCGGGACGGAACGAAGCTTTCTTT
NA,TRBJ2-7,NA,TRBV4-1,CASSGGDFAYEQYF,TGCGCCAGCAGCGGCGGGGACTTTGCCTACGAGCAGTACTTC
NA,TRBJ2-2,TRBD1,TRBV7-9,CASSRDRATSITGELFF,TGTGCCAGCAGCCGGGACAGGGCTACGAGTATTACCGGGGAGCTGTTTTTT
NA,TRBJ1-1,NA,TRBV7-9,CASSLVQGRTEAFF,TGTGCCAGCAGCTTAGTTCAGGGGCGCACTGAAGCTTTCTTT
once,TRBJ1-5,TRBD1,TRBV5-8,CASTTDGQGHQPQHF,TGTGCCAGCACCACCGACGGACAGGGACATCAGCCCCAGCATTTT
NA,TRBJ2-7,NA,TRBV12-3/TRBV12-4,CASSFFGDEQYF,TGTGCCAGCAGTTTTTTCGGGGACGAGCAGTACTTC
NA,TRBJ1-2,NA,TRBV6-5,CASTEQGTSGYTF,TGTGCCAGCACCGAACAGGGAACGAGTGGCTACACCTTC
NA,TRBJ2-1,NA,TRBV2,CASSFESSSYNEQFF,TGTGCCAGCAGTTTTGAGAGCAGCTCCTACAATGAGCAGTTCTTC
NA,TRBJ1-2,TRBD1,TRBV12-3/TRBV12-4,CASSPQGARDYTF,TGTGCCAGCAGTCCCCAGGGGGCAAGGGACTACACCTTC